This T cell receptor beta chain was captured by sequencing in a study of blood T cells in healthy people across ages. This CDR3 spans 17 amino acids. Germline V gene sequence: CDR1 SGHTA, CDR2 FQGNSA. V lost 2 bases, J lost 11 bases, and 27 bases lay in between. A second PCR of roughly 7 to 11 cycles used a sample-barcoded 5' primer and a J-beta primer mix. TCRdb reprocessed the 5' RACE reads with MiXCR, giving one entry per CDR3 protein. There are hundreds of thousands of distinct CDR3 sequences in the sample; 58% occur only once, and 22% lies in the top ten. V usage is TRBV7-2 and J usage is TRBJ2-5, with D possibly being TRBD2 (7 bases). The sequenced material came from blood. This TCR was sampled from a man aged 25 to 45 in good health. CDR3 residues: CASSLYPSGGGYNEQYF. CDR3 bases: TGTGCCAGCAGCTTATACCCCTCGGGGGGCGGCTACAATGAGCAGTACTTC. Complete variable domain (other parts from reference TRBV7-2 and TRBJ2-5): GAGVSQSPSNKVTEKGKDVELRCDPISGHTALYWYRQSLGQGLEFLIYFQGNSAPDKSGLPSDRFSAERTGGSVSTLTIQRTQQEDSAVYLCASSLYPSGGGYNEQYFGPGTRLLVL.